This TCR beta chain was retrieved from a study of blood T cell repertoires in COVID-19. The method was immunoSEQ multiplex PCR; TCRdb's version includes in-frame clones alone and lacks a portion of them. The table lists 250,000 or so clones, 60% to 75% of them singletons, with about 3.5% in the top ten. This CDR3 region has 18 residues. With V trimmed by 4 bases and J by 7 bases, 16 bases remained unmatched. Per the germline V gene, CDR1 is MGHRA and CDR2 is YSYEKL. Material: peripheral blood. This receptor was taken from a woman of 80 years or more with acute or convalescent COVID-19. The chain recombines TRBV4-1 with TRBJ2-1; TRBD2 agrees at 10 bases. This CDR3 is CASSRWILAGGLGNEQFF. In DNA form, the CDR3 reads TGCGCCAGCAGCCGCTGGATTTTAGCGGGAGGCCTGGGGAATGAGCAGTTCTTC.